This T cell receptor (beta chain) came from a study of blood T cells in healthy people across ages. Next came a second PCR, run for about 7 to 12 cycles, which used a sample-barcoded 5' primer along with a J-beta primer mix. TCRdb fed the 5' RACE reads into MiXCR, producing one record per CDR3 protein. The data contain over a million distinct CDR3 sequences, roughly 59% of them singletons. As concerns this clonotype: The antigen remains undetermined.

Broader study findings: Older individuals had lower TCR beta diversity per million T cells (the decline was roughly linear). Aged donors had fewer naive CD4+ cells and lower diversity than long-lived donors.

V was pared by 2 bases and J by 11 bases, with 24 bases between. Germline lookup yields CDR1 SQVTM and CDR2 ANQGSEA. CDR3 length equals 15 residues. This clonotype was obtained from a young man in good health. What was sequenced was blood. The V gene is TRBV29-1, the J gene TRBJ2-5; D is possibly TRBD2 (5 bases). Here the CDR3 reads CSVERSDSEDREQYF. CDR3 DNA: TGCAGCGTTGAACGTTCGGACTCCGAGGATAGGGAGCAGTACTTC.